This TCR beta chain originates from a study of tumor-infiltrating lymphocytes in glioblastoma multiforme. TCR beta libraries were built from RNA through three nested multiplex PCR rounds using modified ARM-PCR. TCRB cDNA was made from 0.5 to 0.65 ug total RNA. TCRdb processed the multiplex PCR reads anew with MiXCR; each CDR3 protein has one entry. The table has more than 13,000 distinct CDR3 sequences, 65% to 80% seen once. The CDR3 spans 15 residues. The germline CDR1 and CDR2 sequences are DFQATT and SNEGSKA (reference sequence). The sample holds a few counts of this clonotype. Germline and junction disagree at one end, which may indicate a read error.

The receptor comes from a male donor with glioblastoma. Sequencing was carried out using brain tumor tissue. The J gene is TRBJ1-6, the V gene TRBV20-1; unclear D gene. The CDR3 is CSARGRGSVSSPLHF. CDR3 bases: TGTAGTGCTAGAGGGCGGGGTTCCGTGAGTTCGCCCCTCCACTTT.